The rows below give T cell receptor beta chains drawn from one sample of a study of T cell clones after liver transplantation. TCRdb's table, derived via immunoSEQ multiplex PCR, lists solely in-frame clones and lacks some. The sample has tens of thousands of clones, less than 90% seen once. The sequencing used CD4+ T cells from blood, collected at the 22-month timepoint. These receptors were obtained from a human patient who received a liver transplant. A share of the T cells may be of graft donor origin. Both conserved end residues are part of each CDR3. D genes are given only for firm matches. Clone size, where shown, is once, few, many, or a class for clones that have expanded.

j_call d_call clone_size v_call cdr3_aa cdr3_nt
TRBJ2-7 - - TRBV28 CASGLRQVSSYEQYF TGTGCCAGCGGCCTTAGACAGGTCAGCTCCTACGAGCAGTACTTC
TRBJ2-7 - - TRBV4-1 CASSQRSTGRYDSYF TGCGCCAGCAGCCAAAGATCGACCGGGCGATACGATTCGTACTTC
TRBJ2-7 - - TRBV28 CASSSRDFSYEQYF TGTGCCAGCAGTTCCCGGGACTTCTCCTACGAGCAGTACTTC
TRBJ2-5 TRBD2 - TRBV4-3 CASSQDLSGRVTQYF TGCGCCAGCAGCCAAGATTTAAGCGGGAGGGTGACCCAGTACTTC
TRBJ2-3 - - TRBV4-3 CASSQALGQDTQYF TGCGCCAGCAGCCAAGCTCTCGGCCAAGATACGCAGTATTTT
TRBJ1-4 - - TRBV10-1 CASSEWGAGEKLFF TGCGCCAGCAGTGAGTGGGGCGCCGGGGAAAAACTGTTTTTT
TRBJ1-1 - - TRBV4-1 CASSPPTGRNTEAFF TGCGCCAGCAGCCCCCCTACAGGGAGAAACACTGAAGCTTTCTTT
TRBJ2-2 TRBD2 - TRBV15 CATSRGGGASTGELFF TGTGCCACCAGCAGAGGCGGGGGGGCCAGCACCGGGGAGCTGTTTTTT
TRBJ1-5 TRBD1 - TRBV6-6 CASSSQGGQPQHF TGTGCCAGCAGCTCACAGGGGGGTCAGCCCCAGCATTTT
TRBJ1-2 - - TRBV5-1 CASSLGGSGAIGYTF TGCGCCAGCAGCTTGGGGGGCAGTGGAGCCATAGGCTACACCTTC
TRBJ2-5 TRBD2 - TRBV7-2 CASSLKPSGSETQYF TGTGCCAGCAGCTTAAAACCTAGCGGGAGCGAGACCCAGTACTTC
TRBJ1-4 - - TRBV7-9 CASSRQENEKLFF TGTGCCAGCAGCCGGCAGGAAAATGAAAAACTGTTTTTT
TRBJ1-2 - - TRBV5-1 CASTVGTDNYGYTF TGCGCCAGCACTGTCGGGACGGACAACTATGGCTACACCTTC
TRBJ2-3 - - TRBV2 CASRSLVDTQYF TGTGCCAGCCGCTCCCTAGTGGATACGCAGTATTTT
TRBJ2-6 - - TRBV29-1 CSVGSSGANVLTF TGCAGCGTGGGGAGCTCTGGGGCCAACGTCCTGACTTTC
TRBJ2-3 - - TRBV9 CASSVAFADTQYF TGTGCCAGCAGCGTAGCGTTTGCGGATACGCAGTATTTT
TRBJ2-2 TRBD1 - TRBV4-3 CASSQDRNRGDTGELFF TGCGCCAGCAGCCAAGATAGGAACAGGGGCGACACCGGGGAGCTGTTTTTT
TRBJ2-7 TRBD2 - TRBV4-3 CASSQDSTSGSYEQYF TGCGCCAGCAGCCAAGATTCGACTAGCGGCTCCTACGAGCAGTACTTC
TRBJ1-5 - medium-sized TRBV14 CASSQELGQPQHF TGTGCCAGCAGCCAAGAACTCGGGCAGCCCCAGCATTTT
TRBJ2-7 - - TRBV13 CASSLGQRQRYYEQYF TGTGCCAGCAGCTTAGGCCAGAGACAGCGATACTACGAGCAGTACTTC
TRBJ2-7 TRBD2 - TRBV28 CASITSGRGSEQYF TGTGCCAGCATAACTAGCGGGAGAGGAAGCGAGCAGTACTTC
TRBJ2-5 - - TRBV5-1 CASSFGGEETQYF TGCGCCAGCAGCTTCGGAGGTGAGGAGACCCAGTACTTC
TRBJ1-2 - - TRBV19 CASSTPPGRERYGYTF TGTGCCAGTAGTACTCCTCCCGGCAGGGAGAGGTATGGCTACACCTTC
TRBJ2-5 - - TRBV5-4 CASSLDSGQETQYF TGTGCCAGCAGCTTAGATTCGGGACAAGAGACCCAGTACTTC
TRBJ1-5 - - TRBV7-2 CASSSTATQPQHF TGTGCCAGCAGCTCAACAGCGACTCAGCCCCAGCATTTT
TRBJ2-7 - - TRBV7-2 CASSLAVVGGEQYF TGTGCCAGCAGCTTAGCCGTGGTTGGGGGCGAGCAGTACTTC
TRBJ1-4 TRBD1 - TRBV4-3 CASSQNPPAGTVNEKLFF TGCGCCAGCAGTCAAAATCCACCCGCCGGGACAGTTAATGAAAAACTGTTTTTT
TRBJ2-2 TRBD1 once TRBV28 CAIDDRDVGGTGELFF TGTGCCATCGACGACAGGGATGTTGGAGGCACCGGGGAGCTGTTTTTT
TRBJ1-1 - - TRBV10-3 CAIRPFGVDGTEAFF TGTGCCATTAGACCCTTTGGTGTCGACGGCACTGAAGCTTTCTTT
TRBJ2-7 TRBD2 - TRBV6-1 CASMGLAGVHYEQYF TGTGCCAGCATGGGACTAGCGGGAGTCCACTACGAGCAGTACTTC
TRBJ2-3 TRBD1 - TRBV15 CATSRDRGPADTQYF TGTGCCACCAGCAGAGACAGGGGGCCTGCAGATACGCAGTATTTT
TRBJ1-5 TRBD1 - TRBV7-9 CASSRGQGGNQPQHF TGTGCCAGCAGCCGGGGACAGGGCGGCAATCAGCCCCAGCATTTT
TRBJ2-7 TRBD1 - TRBV25-1 CASSDPGQAVYEQYF TGTGCCAGCAGTGACCCGGGACAGGCCGTTTACGAGCAGTACTTC
TRBJ2-7 TRBD1 - TRBV19 CASSDDVGQGRYEQYF TGTGCCAGTAGTGACGATGTGGGACAGGGTCGGTACGAGCAGTACTTC
TRBJ2-2 TRBD2 - TRBV5-1 CASSLVIAGVDTGELFF TGCGCCAGCAGCTTGGTCATAGCGGGAGTTGACACCGGGGAGCTGTTTTTT
TRBJ2-2 - - TRBV4-3 CASSQDYPQGGTGELFF TGCGCCAGCAGCCAAGATTATCCACAGGGAGGCACCGGGGAGCTGTTTTTT
TRBJ2-2 TRBD1 - TRBV19 CASSMGQGSGELFF TGTGCCAGTAGTATGGGACAGGGCAGCGGGGAGCTGTTTTTT
TRBJ2-1 - - TRBV6-5 CASRTELSSYNEQFF TGTGCCAGCAGGACGGAGCTGAGCTCCTACAATGAGCAGTTCTTC
TRBJ2-7 TRBD1 - TRBV19 CASSIDRGGYEQYF TGTGCCAGTAGTATCGACAGGGGGGGATACGAGCAGTACTTC
TRBJ1-1 TRBD1 once TRBV25-1 CASGDRDEAFF TGTGCCAGCGGAGACAGGGATGAAGCTTTCTTT
TRBJ2-2 TRBD2 - TRBV9 CASSAREGGELFF TGTGCCAGCAGCGCTCGGGAGGGTGGGGAGCTGTTTTTT
TRBJ1-1 - once TRBV18 CASSPRGGDNTEAFF TGTGCCAGCTCACCACGCGGGGGGGACAACACTGAAGCTTTCTTT
TRBJ2-5 - - TRBV5-6 CASSLGGGQETQYF TGTGCCAGCAGCTTGGGAGGAGGGCAAGAGACCCAGTACTTC
TRBJ1-1 - - TRBV29-1 CSAPPGPKGTEAFF TGCAGCGCTCCCCCCGGGCCGAAGGGCACTGAAGCTTTCTTT
TRBJ2-2 TRBD2 - TRBV18 CASSQIRRPAGGTGELFF TGTGCCAGCTCACAAATCCGGAGGCCGGCGGGAGGAACCGGGGAGCTGTTTTTT
TRBJ2-1 TRBD2 once TRBV18 CASSPQRLAAANEQFF TGTGCCAGCTCACCTCAGAGACTAGCCGCTGCAAATGAGCAGTTCTTC
TRBJ2-3 - once TRBV5-4 CASSQGPKSTDTQYF TGTGCCAGCAGTCAGGGACCGAAGAGCACAGATACGCAGTATTTT
TRBJ1-5 - - TRBV5-4 CASSRAEDGAGKPQHF TGTGCCAGCAGCAGGGCGGAGGACGGTGCTGGGAAGCCCCAGCATTTT
TRBJ2-5 - few TRBV6-5 CASGTYFGQETQYF TGTGCCAGCGGCACCTACTTCGGGCAAGAGACCCAGTACTTC
TRBJ1-2 TRBD1 - TRBV5-6 CASSLWQGVNYGYTF TGTGCCAGCAGCTTGTGGCAGGGGGTTAACTATGGCTACACCTTC
TRBJ1-5 - - TRBV18 CASSPPGGPNQPQHF TGTGCCAGCTCACCACCCGGGGGGCCTAATCAGCCCCAGCATTTT
TRBJ2-3 TRBD2 - TRBV11-3 CASSPRTSGRSSTDTQYF TGTGCCAGCAGCCCACGAACTAGCGGGAGATCTAGCACAGATACGCAGTATTTT
TRBJ1-2 - once TRBV7-9 CASRPSPGQPNYGYTF TGTGCCAGCAGGCCCTCCCCGGGACAACCTAACTATGGCTACACCTTC
TRBJ2-1 - - TRBV5-1 CASSVDGAYNEQFF TGCGCCAGCAGCGTAGACGGGGCCTACAATGAGCAGTTCTTC
TRBJ1-3 - once TRBV5-4 CASSLYSSGNTIYF TGTGCCAGCAGCTTGTACTCCTCTGGAAACACCATATATTTT
TRBJ2-3 - once TRBV2 CASTPDGADTQYF TGTGCCAGCACCCCCGACGGGGCAGATACGCAGTATTTT
TRBJ1-2 - few TRBV4-2 CASSQETGTEYYGYTF TGTGCCAGCAGCCAAGAGACCGGGACCGAGTACTATGGCTACACCTTC
TRBJ1-1 TRBD1 - TRBV30 CAWKVARGRTEAFF TGTGCCTGGAAGGTAGCCAGGGGGCGGACTGAAGCTTTCTTT
TRBJ1-2 - - TRBV10-3 CAISDSGEWANYGYTF TGTGCCATCAGTGACTCAGGGGAATGGGCTAACTATGGCTACACCTTC